This T cell receptor (beta chain) was documented in a study of T cell changes during pregnancy in multiple sclerosis. Clones were sequenced by immunoSEQ multiplex PCR, and TCRdb holds only the in-frame ones, with some missing. Among tens of thousands of clones listed, over 80% were seen once. CDR3 length equals 14 residues. CDR1 is SGHAT, CDR2 FQNNGV, per germline. The V end lost 5 bases, the J end lost 3 bases, and 11 bases lay between the germline ends. The TCR comes from a female donor in good health, enrolled as a control in a pregnancy study. The chain couples TRBV11-2 to TRBJ1-5, with D unclear. The input for sequencing was CD4+ T cells from peripheral blood mononuclear cells, taken in the third trimester of pregnancy. The DNA for the CDR3 is TGTGCCAGCAGCCGTAGTAATTCCAATCAGCCCCAGCATTTT. It codes for CASSRSNSNQPQHF.